The following is a T cell receptor beta chain sequence with its context. The table lists this clone with a count of one. It has no known antigen specificity. Per-base quality was not reported, and no clone a single base away is much larger than it. V trim: 4 bases; J trim: 5 bases; unmatched bases: 7. There are 14 amino acids in the CDR3, from cysteine to phenylalanine inclusive. The CDR3 DNA has 42 bases and is translated from base 1. The germline V gene yields SGHVS for CDR1 and FQNEAQ for CDR2. The donors belonged to the validation cohort of under 150 subjects, which was separate from the roughly 700-subject first cohort. The sample belongs to a study of cytomegalovirus exposure and HLA in healthy donors (dated by TCRdb to 2015 to 2018). Background on the whole study: The 666 repertoires of the first cohort and the roughly 110 validation repertoires were produced on the same platform, according to a later analysis. The study was designed to test whether signatures of past pathogen exposure could be identified by cataloging public T cell receptors. Besides the first cohort of some 670 subjects, a separate validation cohort made up of roughly 120 different subjects was used. To predict cytomegalovirus infection status, the study combined high-throughput TCR immunosequencing, statistical association of individual TCRs with disease status, and machine learning. The paper as a whole reports these results and caveats: While some public TCRs were present in many individuals, most TCR sequences turned up only very rarely across donors. A later analysis had no HLA typing for the validation cohort, so co-occurrence there was scored across all 130 or so repertoires. The study gave a list of about 150 TCR beta chains associated with cytomegalovirus. The authors suggested that the approach could potentially be generalized to other disease states and immunological phenotypes. Three of the identified cytomegalovirus-associated TCR beta chains were confirmed in vitro to be specific for cytomegalovirus antigens. Subsequent analysis determined that TCRs grouped into clusters in the first cohort also showed a tendency toward co-occurrence across the 120 validation repertoires, and 94% of cluster scores exceeded 0. In both the original and validation cohorts, the classifier was reported to diagnose cytomegalovirus status with high specificity and sensitivity.

Library method: the immunoSEQ multiplex PCR assay. The study's processing was this. A statistical classification framework was built to diagnose cytomegalovirus status from the catalog of TCR beta chain sequences. Drawn from immuneACCESS, this table holds only the in-frame rearrangements with V and J called that TCRdb kept. Clones are partly lost; checked studies trace under half to an unresolved V gene and leave the rest unexplained. V and J calls and clone size are copied from that table; D and trimming were computed from the DNA. For this sample there are 110,000 to 150,000 clones; 75% to 90% appear just once. 6.2% of the sample comes from the top ten.

The sequenced sample consisted of PBMCs. The rearranged segments are TRBV7-8 and TRBJ2-7; 8 bases in the junction line up with TRBD2. The clonotype comes from a woman between 25 and 40 years old in good health and CMV-seropositive. The DNA sequence follows: TGTGCCAGCAGCTCGTATAGCGGGGCTCACGAGCAGTACTTC. The encoded protein is CASSSYSGAHEQYF.